These 7 T cell receptor beta chains share one sample of origin, sequenced in a study of T cell responses to AZD1222 COVID-19 vaccine. Clones were sequenced by immunoSEQ multiplex PCR, and TCRdb holds only the in-frame ones, with some missing. The sample shows 130,000 to 150,000 clones, approximately 94% of them seen only once. The sequencing here drew on peripheral blood, taken on day 0 of AZD1222 vaccination. The receptor source for this set is an adult in good health.

The chain recombines TRBV7-9 with TRBJ1-1; D gene uncertain. The V and J ends lost 4 bases and 6 bases respectively, with 15 bases between them. CDR3 size: 14 residues. The germline CDR1 and CDR2 sequences are SEHNR and FQNEAQ (reference sequence). CDR3 nucleotide sequence: TGTGCCAGCAGCTCCCCTGGGCGAGGCGCTGAAGCTTTCTTT. Encoded protein: CASSSPGRGAEAFF.

V and J are TRBV18 and TRBJ1-2; 9 nucleotides line up with TRBD1. Germline V gives CDR1 KGHSH, CDR2 LQKENI. Unmatched junction bases numbered 2, after V lost 2 bases and J lost 1 base. The CDR3 is 15 residues long. In DNA, the CDR3 is TGTGCCAGCTCACCAGGGACAGGGCTTAACTATGGCTACACCTTC. It specifies CASSPGTGLNYGYTF.

The V call is TRBV7-3, the J call TRBJ1-6, with D hard to call. Germline assignment: CDR1 SGHTA and CDR2 FQGTGA. The CDR3 sequence is 13 residues long. Trimming took 4 bases from V and 0 from J, leaving 1 base between them. The CDR3 DNA reads TGTGCCAGCAGCTACTCCTATAATTCACCCCTCCACTTT. It encodes CASSYSYNSPLHF.

The rearrangement joins TRBV2 to TRBJ1-5; D uncertain. V was shortened by 6 bases and J by 2 bases, with 8 bases between the two germline ends. This CDR3 has 13 amino acids. Germline V gene sequence: CDR1 SNHLY, CDR2 FYNNEI. The CDR3 spells CASRGWGNQPQHF. In DNA, the CDR3 is TGTGCCAGCAGGGGGTGGGGCAATCAGCCCCAGCATTTT.

The DNA for the CDR3 is TGTGCCTGGAGTGTAAGGGTTTTAGAGACCCAGTACTTC. This gives the protein CAWSVRVLETQYF. The rearrangement links TRBV30 to TRBJ2-5; D remains ambiguous. Germline CDR1 and CDR2: GTSNPN and SVGIG (reference sequence). This CDR3 is built from 13 residues. Trimming cost V 0 bases and J 4 bases, with 9 bases left between them.

The chain recombines TRBV9 with TRBJ1-2; 7 bases align to TRBD1. The CDR3 has 14 residues. J lost 3 bases, V lost 4 bases, and 6 bases had no gene match. Germline CDR1 is SGDLS and CDR2 is YYNGEE. In nucleotides, the CDR3 is TGTGCCAGCAGCTCTCGACAGGGCTACTATGGCTACACCTTC. It is translated as CASSSRQGYYGYTF.

The V gene is TRBV5-1, the J gene TRBJ2-1; D not resolved. Per the germline V gene, CDR1 is SGHRS and CDR2 is YFSETQ. V was pared by 3 bases and J by 0 bases, with 10 bases between. CDR3 length: 15 residues. In DNA form, the CDR3 reads TGCGCCAGCAGCTCATCAGGACCCTCCTACAATGAGCAGTTCTTC. Translating gives CASSSSGPSYNEQFF.